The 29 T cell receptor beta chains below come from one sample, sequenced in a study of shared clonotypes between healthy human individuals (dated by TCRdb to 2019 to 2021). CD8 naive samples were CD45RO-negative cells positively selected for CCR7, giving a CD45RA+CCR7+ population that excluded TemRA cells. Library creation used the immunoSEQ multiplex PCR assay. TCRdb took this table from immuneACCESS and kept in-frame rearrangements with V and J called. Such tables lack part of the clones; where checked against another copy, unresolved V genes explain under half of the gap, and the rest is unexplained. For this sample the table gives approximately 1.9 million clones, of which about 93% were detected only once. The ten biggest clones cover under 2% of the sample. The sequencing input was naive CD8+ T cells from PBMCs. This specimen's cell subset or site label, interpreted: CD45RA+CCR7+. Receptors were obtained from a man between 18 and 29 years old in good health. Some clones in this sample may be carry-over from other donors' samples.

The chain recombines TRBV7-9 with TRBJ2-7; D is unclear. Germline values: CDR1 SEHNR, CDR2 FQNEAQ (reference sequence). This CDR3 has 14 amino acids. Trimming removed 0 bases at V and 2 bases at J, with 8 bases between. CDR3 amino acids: CASSLAPKPYEQYF. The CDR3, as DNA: TGTGCCAGCAGCTTAGCCCCAAAACCCTACGAGCAGTACTTC.

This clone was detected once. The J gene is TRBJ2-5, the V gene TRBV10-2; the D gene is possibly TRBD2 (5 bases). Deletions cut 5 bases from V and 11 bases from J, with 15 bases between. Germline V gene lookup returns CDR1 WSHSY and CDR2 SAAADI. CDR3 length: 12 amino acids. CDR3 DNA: TGCGCCAGCAGTCCCCCGGTAAGGGAGCAGTACTTC. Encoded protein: CASSPPVREQYF.

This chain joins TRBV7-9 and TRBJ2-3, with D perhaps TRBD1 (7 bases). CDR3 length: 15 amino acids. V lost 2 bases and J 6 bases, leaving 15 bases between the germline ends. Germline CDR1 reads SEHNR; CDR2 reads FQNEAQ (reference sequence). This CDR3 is CASSLWTSGGDTQYF. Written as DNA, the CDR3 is TGTGCCAGCAGCTTATGGACCTCAGGGGGGGATACGCAGTATTTT.

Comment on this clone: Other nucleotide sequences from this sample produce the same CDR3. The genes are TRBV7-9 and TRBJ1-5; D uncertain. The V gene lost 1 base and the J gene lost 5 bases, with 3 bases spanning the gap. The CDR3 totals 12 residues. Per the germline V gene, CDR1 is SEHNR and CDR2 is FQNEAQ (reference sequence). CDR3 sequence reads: CASSLVDQPQHF. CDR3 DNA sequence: TGTGCCAGCAGCTTAGTCGATCAGCCCCAGCATTTT.

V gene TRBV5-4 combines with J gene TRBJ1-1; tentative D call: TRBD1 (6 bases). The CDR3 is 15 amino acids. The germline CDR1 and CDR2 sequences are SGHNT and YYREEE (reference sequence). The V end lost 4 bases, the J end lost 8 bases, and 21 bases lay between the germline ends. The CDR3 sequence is CASSGPEQGFGEAFF. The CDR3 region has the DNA TGTGCCAGCAGCGGGCCTGAACAGGGCTTTGGGGAAGCTTTCTTT.

The CDR3 protein is CASRDRVFGNEQFF. CDR3 bases: TGTGCCAGCCGGGACAGGGTCTTCGGGAATGAGCAGTTCTTC. J is TRBJ2-1 and V is TRBV28; 9 bases are shared with TRBD1. The V gene's germline CDR1 is MDHEN and CDR2 SYDVKM. V dropped 8 bases and J dropped 7; count of bases not matched to a gene: 9. CDR3 length equals 14 residues.

The CDR3 region has the DNA TGTGCCAGCAGCTTTCGCCGGGGCTTGGGCGATACGCAGTATTTT. Its translation is CASSFRRGLGDTQYF. V and J are TRBV14 and TRBJ2-3; D possibly matches TRBD1 or TRBD2 (5 bases each). CDR3 length: 15 residues. Between the trimmed V and J ends, which lost 5 bases and 6 bases, there was a span of 18 bases. CDR1 and CDR2 from the germline V gene are SGHDN and FVKESK.

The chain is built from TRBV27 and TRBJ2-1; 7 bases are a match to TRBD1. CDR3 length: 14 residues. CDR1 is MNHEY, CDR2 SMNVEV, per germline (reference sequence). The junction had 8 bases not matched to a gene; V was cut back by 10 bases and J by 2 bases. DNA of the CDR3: TGTGCCACCCAGGACAGGCCAGCCTACAATGAGCAGTTCTTC. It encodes CATQDRPAYNEQFF.

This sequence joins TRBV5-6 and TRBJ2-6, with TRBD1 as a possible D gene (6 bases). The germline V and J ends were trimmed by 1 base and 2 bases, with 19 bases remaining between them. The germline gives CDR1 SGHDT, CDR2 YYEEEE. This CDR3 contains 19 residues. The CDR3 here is CASSLTVLARGPGANVLTF. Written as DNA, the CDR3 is TGTGCCAGCAGCTTGACGGTGTTAGCCAGGGGACCTGGGGCCAACGTCCTGACTTTC.

The CDR3 protein is CASIGTPNTGELFF. CDR3 nucleotide sequence: TGTGCCAGCATCGGGACCCCGAACACCGGGGAGCTGTTTTTT. The chain joins TRBV6-5 to TRBJ2-2; possibly TRBD1 or TRBD2 for D (5 bases each). Germline CDR1 is MNHEY and CDR2 is SVGAGI. CDR3 length equals 14 residues. Trimming cost V 7 bases and J 0 bases, with 9 bases left between them.

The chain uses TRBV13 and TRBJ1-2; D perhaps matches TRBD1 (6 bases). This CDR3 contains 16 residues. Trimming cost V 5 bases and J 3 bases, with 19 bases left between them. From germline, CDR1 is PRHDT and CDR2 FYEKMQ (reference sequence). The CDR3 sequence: CASSHTGEGVDYGYTF. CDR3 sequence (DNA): TGTGCCAGCAGCCATACCGGTGAGGGGGTGGACTATGGCTACACCTTC. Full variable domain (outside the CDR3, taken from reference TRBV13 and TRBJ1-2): AAGVIQSPRHLIKEKRETATLKCYPIPRHDTVYWYQQGPGQDPQFLISFYEKMQSDKGSIPDRFSAQQFSDYHSELNMSSLELGDSALYFCASSHTGEGVDYGYTFGSGTRLTVV.

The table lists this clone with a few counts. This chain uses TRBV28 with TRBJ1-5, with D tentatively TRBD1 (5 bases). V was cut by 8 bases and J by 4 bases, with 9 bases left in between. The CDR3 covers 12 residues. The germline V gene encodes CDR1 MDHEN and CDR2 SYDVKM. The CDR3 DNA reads TGTGCCAGCGCGGGGCCAAATCAGCCCCAGCATTTT. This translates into CASAGPNQPQHF.

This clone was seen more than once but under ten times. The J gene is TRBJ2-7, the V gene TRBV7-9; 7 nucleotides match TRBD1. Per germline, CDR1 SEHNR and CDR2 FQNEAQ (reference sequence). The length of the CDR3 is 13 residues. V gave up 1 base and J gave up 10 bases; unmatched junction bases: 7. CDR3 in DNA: TGTGCCAGCAGCTTAGGACAGGGTTTCGGTCAGTACTTC. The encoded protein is CASSLGQGFGQYF.

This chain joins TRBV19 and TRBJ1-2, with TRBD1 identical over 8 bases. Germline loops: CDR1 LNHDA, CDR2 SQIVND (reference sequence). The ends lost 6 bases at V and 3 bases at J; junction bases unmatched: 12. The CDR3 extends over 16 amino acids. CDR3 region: CASSLIGDRPHYGYTF. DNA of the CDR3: TGTGCCAGTAGCCTTATTGGGGACAGGCCACACTATGGCTACACCTTC.

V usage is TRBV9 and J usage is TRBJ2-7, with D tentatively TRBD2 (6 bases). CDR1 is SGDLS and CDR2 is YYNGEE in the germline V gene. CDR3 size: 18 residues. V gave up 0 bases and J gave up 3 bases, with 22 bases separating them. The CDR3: CASSVASQEGGGNYEQYF. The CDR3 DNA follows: TGTGCCAGCAGCGTAGCCTCGCAGGAGGGTGGAGGGAACTACGAGCAGTACTTC.

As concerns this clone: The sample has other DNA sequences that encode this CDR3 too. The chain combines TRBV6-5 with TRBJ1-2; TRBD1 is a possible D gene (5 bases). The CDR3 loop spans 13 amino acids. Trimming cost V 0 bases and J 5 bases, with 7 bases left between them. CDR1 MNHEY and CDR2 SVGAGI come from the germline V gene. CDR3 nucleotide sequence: TGTGCCAGCAGTTACTCCGGGGCGTATGGCTACACCTTC. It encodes CASSYSGAYGYTF.

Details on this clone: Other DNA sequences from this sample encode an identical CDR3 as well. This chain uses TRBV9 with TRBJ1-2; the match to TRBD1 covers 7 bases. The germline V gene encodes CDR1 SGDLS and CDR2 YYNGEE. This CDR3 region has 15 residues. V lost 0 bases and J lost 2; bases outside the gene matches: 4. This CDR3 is CASSVGPGGNYGYTF. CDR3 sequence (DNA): TGTGCCAGCAGCGTAGGGCCAGGGGGAAACTATGGCTACACCTTC. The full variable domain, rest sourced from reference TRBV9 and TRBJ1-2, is DSGVTQTPKHLITATGQRVTLRCSPRSGDLSVYWYQQSLDQGLQFLIQYYNGEERAKGNILERFSAQQFPDLHSELNLSSLELGDSALYFCASSVGPGGNYGYTFGSGTRLTVV.

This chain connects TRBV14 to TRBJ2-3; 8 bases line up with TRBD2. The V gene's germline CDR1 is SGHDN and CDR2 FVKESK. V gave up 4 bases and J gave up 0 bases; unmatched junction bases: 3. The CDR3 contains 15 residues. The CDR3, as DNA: TGTGCCAGCAGCCGTAGCGGGACGAGCACAGATACGCAGTATTTT. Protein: CASSRSGTSTDTQYF.

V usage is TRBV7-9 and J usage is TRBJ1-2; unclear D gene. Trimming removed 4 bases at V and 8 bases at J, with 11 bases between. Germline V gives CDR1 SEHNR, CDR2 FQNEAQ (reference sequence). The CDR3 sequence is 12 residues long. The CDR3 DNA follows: TGTGCCAGCAGCTCACCCCGGTGGGGCTACACCTTC. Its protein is CASSSPRWGYTF.

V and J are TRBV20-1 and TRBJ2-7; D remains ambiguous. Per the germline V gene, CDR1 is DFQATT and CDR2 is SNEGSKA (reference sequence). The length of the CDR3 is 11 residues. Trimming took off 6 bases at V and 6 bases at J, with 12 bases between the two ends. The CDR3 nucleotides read TGCAGTGCGCCGTCCTCGATCGAGCAGTACTTC. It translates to CSAPSSIEQYF.

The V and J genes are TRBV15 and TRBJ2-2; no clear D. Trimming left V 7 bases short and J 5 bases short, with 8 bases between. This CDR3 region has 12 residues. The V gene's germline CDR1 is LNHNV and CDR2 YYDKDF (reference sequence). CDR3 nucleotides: TGTGCCACCATGGACGCAACCGGGGAGCTGTTTTTT. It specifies CATMDATGELFF.

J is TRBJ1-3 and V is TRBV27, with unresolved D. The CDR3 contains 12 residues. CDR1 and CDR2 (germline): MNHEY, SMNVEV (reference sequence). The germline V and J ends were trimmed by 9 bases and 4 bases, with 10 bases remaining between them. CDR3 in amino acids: CAREPRGNTIYF. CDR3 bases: TGTGCCAGAGAACCCCGGGGAAACACCATATATTTT.

Here the CDR3 reads CASSATGRTDYGYTF. CDR3 DNA: TGTGCCAGCAGCGCCACCGGGAGGACCGACTATGGCTACACCTTC. The rearrangement uses TRBV9 and TRBJ1-2, with D unresolved. Trimming left V 3 bases short and J 3 bases short, with 15 bases between. The germline V gene encodes CDR1 SGDLS and CDR2 YYNGEE. The CDR3 loop spans 15 amino acids.

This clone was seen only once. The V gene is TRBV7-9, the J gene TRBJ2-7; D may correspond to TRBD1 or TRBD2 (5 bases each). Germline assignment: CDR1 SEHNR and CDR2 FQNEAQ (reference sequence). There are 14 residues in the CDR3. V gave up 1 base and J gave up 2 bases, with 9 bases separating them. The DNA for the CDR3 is TGTGCCAGCAGCTTAGTGGGGGACGCCTACGAGCAGTACTTC. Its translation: CASSLVGDAYEQYF. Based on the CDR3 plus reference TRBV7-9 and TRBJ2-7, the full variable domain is DTGVSQNPRHKITKRGQNVTFRCDPISEHNRLYWYRQTLGQGPEFLTYFQNEAQLEKSRLLSDRFSAERPKGSFSTLEIQRTEQGDSAMYLCASSLVGDAYEQYFGPGTRLTVT.

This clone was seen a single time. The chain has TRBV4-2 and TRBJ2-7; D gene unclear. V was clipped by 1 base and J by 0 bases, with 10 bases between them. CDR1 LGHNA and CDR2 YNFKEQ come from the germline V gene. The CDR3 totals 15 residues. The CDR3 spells CASSQVGDTSYEQYF. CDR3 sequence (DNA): TGTGCCAGCAGCCAAGTTGGCGACACCTCCTACGAGCAGTACTTC.

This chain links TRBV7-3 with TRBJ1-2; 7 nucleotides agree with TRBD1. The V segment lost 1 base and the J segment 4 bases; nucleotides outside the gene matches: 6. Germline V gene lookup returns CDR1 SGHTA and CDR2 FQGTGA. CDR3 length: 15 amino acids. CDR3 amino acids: CASSLSRGEIYGYTF. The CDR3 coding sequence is TGTGCCAGCAGCTTAAGCAGGGGGGAAATCTATGGCTACACCTTC.

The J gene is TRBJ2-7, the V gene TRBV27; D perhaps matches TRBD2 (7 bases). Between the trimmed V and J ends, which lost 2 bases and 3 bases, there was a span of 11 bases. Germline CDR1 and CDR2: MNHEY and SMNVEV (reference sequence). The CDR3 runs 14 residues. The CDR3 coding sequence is TGTGCCAGCAGTTTACGGGGGGCGATCTACGAGCAGTACTTC. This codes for CASSLRGAIYEQYF.

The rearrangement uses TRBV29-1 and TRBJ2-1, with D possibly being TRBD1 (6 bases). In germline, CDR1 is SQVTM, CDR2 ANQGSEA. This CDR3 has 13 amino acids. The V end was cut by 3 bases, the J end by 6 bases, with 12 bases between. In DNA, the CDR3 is TGCAGCGTTGACAGGGGTATGATCAATGAGCAGTTCTTC. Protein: CSVDRGMINEQFF.

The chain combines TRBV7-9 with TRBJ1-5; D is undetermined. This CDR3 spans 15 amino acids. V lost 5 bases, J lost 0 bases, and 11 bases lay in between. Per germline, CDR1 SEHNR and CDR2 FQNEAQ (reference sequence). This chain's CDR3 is CASSRGPNSNQPQHF. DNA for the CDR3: TGTGCCAGCAGCCGAGGACCTAATAGCAATCAGCCCCAGCATTTT.